This T cell receptor beta chain was captured in a study of T-cell memory formation after mild COVID-19 (dated by TCRdb to 2020 to 2022). Broadly, across the study: TCR sequence clusters from the two donors were largely donor specific. The cohort comprised two young, previously healthy adult volunteers, one female and one male. In a couple of donors, T-cell clones that expanded and contracted after mild COVID-19 were tracked by sequencing TCRalpha and TCRbeta repertoires over time. The study at large found these results: The study covered only two mild cases, and larger cohorts including severe cases with pre-infection samples were considered necessary. SARS-CoV-2 specificity of the second-wave clones peaking on day 37 was not confirmed. Balanced CD4/CD8 phenotypes were observed for clones contracting from day 15 to 85, whereas a bias towards CD4+ was observed for a second wave of clones expanding from day 15 to 37. Contracting CD4+ clones were found mainly in CM and EM memory subsets, while CD8+ clones were enriched in EMRA. Some responding clones were detected in pre-infection memory, suggesting pre-existing cross-reactive memory T cells joined the SARS-CoV-2 response.

This clonotype was detected only a few times. Its antigen specificity is not known. No clone much larger than this one lies a single base away; base qualities are absent. Ficoll-Paque density gradient centrifugation was used to isolate PBMCs. The instrument given in TCRdb is Illumina NovaSeq 6000. TCRalpha and TCRbeta cDNA libraries were built by 5'RACE with constant-segment primers, adding sample barcodes and unique molecular identifiers. Trizol reagent was used to extract RNA from every sample. Libraries were amplified in two PCR steps, with a second sample barcode and Illumina TruSeq adapters added in the second step. Sequencing of libraries was performed on an Illumina NovaSeq with 2 x 150 bp paired-end reads. Under the source paper's analysis protocol: Reads were demultiplexed and collapsed into UMI-guided consensus sequences with migec v1.2.7. Using mixcr v2.1.11, UMI consensuses were aligned to TRA and TRB V and J templates and then assembled into clonotypes. A clonotype was counted as expanded or contracted only when both edgeR and NoisET called the clonotype significant, with the noise models trained on biological replicates. For edgeR calls, the cutoffs were a false discovery rate-adjusted p below 0.01 and a log2 fold-change threshold of 1. As an exploratory analysis of dynamics, PCA with hierarchical clustering was applied to max-normalized trajectories of the 1000 most abundant clonotypes. Each responding clone was given a CD4 or CD8 phenotype based on the CD4+ and CD8+ repertoires, which had been sequenced separately. TCRdb itself trimmed the public reads at Q25 with fastp, ran MiXCR and retained productive beta chains. Each record represents a unique CDR3 protein, reported with the most common genes and DNA among its rows. The V and J calls were not made by the authors but by TCRdb's processing. This sample lists 190,000 or so distinct CDR3 sequences; 27% were detected once. The leading ten clones occupy about an eighth of the sample.

V loses 4 bases, J loses 1 base, and the germline ends lie 12 bases apart. The CDR3 starts with the cysteine, ends with the phenylalanine, and has 15 residues. The only DNA kept is the CDR3, 45 bases in frame from the first base. CDR1 is given as WSHSY and CDR2 as SAAADI, both from the germline V gene. Sequencing used PBMCs or a T cell subset sorted from them (not recorded which). The rearranged chain carries TRBV10-2 and TRBJ2-3, and TRBD2 may be the D gene, going by 6 matching bases. The clonotype comes from an adult woman who had mild COVID-19 (a few samples of this study predate the infection). The sample titles of this study are shuffled in the database, so cell type and time point are left out; the donor was told from shared clones. The base sequence is TGCGCCAGCAGTGGGGGGGACGGTCGCACAGATACGCAGTATTTT. It is translated as CASSGGDGRTDTQYF.